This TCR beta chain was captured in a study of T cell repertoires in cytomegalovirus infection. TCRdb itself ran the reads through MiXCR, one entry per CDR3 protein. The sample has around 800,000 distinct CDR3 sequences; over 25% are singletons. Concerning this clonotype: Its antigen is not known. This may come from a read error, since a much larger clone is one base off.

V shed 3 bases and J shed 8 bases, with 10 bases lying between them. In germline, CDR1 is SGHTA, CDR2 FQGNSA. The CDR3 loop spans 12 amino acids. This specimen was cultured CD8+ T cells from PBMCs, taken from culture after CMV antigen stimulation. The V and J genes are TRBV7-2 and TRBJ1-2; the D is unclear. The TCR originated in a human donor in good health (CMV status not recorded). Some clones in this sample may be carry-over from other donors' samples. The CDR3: CASSFNPGGYTF. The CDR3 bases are TGTGCCAGCAGCTTTAATCCGGGGGGCTACACCTTC.